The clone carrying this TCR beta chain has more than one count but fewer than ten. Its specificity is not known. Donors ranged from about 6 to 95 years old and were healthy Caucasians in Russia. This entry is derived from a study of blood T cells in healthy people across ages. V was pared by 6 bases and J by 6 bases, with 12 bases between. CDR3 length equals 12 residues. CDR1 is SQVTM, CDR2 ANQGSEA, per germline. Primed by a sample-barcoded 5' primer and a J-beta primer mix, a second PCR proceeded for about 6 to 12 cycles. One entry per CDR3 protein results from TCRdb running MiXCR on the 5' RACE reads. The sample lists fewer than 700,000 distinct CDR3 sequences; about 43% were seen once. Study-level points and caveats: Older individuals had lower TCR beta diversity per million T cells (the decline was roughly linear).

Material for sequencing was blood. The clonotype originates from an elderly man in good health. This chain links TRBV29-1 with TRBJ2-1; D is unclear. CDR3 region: CSVAGVANEQFF. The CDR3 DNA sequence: TGCAGCGTCGCCGGTGTTGCCAATGAGCAGTTCTTC.